A single sample gave rise to the 27 T cell receptor beta chains below, sequenced in a study of spatial heterogeneity in lung cancer. Specified time point: sample taken at primary tumor resection. Material for sequencing was whole RNA from tumor, nontumor lung or frozen PBMC, left unsorted. From the 5' RACE reads, TCRdb called clonotypes with MiXCR, one entry per CDR3 protein. The sample consists of some 37,000 distinct CDR3 sequences, approximately 7.5% of them appearing once. The sample in question was PBMCs, obtained at surgery. The receptors originated from a male donor with early-stage non-small cell lung cancer.

This clonotype was observed many times. The chain recombines TRBV14 with TRBJ2-4; D is ambiguous. The V end lost 5 bases, the J end lost 9 bases, and 14 bases lay between the germline ends. Germline lookup yields CDR1 SGHDN and CDR2 FVKESK. This CDR3 region has 13 residues. CDR3 nucleotide sequence: TGTGCCAGCAGCATCACTACCTCCGCCATTCAGTACTTC. Protein: CASSITTSAIQYF. Variable domain in full (rest from reference TRBV14 and TRBJ2-4): EAGVTQFPSHSVIEKGQTVTLRCDPISGHDNLYWYRRVMGKEIKFLLHFVKESKQDESGMPNNRFLAERTGGTYSTLKVQPAELEDSGVYFCASSITTSAIQYFGAGTRLSVL.

The gene calls are TRBV25-1 and TRBJ1-6; D remains unclear. Germline V gives CDR1 MGHDK, CDR2 SYGVNS. This CDR3 is built from 12 residues. V lost 5 bases, J lost 10 bases, and 9 bases lay in between. The CDR3 region is CASSREGSPLHF. CDR3 DNA sequence: TGTGCCAGCAGTCGGGAGGGCTCACCCCTCCACTTT.

In its sample, this clonotype was seen a few times. V and J are TRBV6-1 and TRBJ2-3, with D perhaps matching TRBD1 (6 bases). CDR3 length: 17 amino acids. The V end lost 5 bases, the J end lost 0 bases, and 18 bases lay between the germline ends. The germline gives CDR1 MNHNS, CDR2 SASEGT. The CDR3 loop is CASSRDRSPRSTDTQYF. The CDR3 DNA is TGTGCCAGCAGTAGAGACAGGTCCCCAAGGAGCACAGATACGCAGTATTTT.

This clonotype was detected many times. The genes are TRBV28 and TRBJ1-2, with TRBD1 as a possible D gene (5 bases). CDR3 size: 14 residues. Between the trimmed V and J ends, which lost 5 bases and 4 bases, there was a span of 14 bases. Germline V CDR1 and CDR2: MDHEN, SYDVKM. CDR3 sequence reads: CASSPGRLSYGYTF. CDR3 nucleotide sequence: TGTGCCAGCAGTCCGGGACGTTTGTCCTATGGCTACACCTTC.

This clonotype was recorded a few times. This chain joins TRBV20-1 and TRBJ1-2, with D perhaps matching TRBD1 (6 bases). The CDR3 runs to 15 residues. V gave up 5 bases and J gave up 5 bases, with 21 bases separating them. Germline V gives CDR1 DFQATT, CDR2 SNEGSKA (reference sequence). CDR3 protein: CSAPLGSGEEYGYTF. The CDR3 DNA follows: TGCAGTGCTCCCCTAGGGTCAGGGGAGGAGTATGGCTACACCTTC.

This clonotype was recorded at least ten times. J is TRBJ1-1 and V is TRBV5-1, with D possibly TRBD1 on 5 matching bases. The ends were cut back, 0 bases at V and 0 bases at J, with 9 bases in the middle. The germline V gene encodes CDR1 SGHRS and CDR2 YFSETQ. The CDR3 is made up of 15 amino acids. The CDR3 DNA reads as TGCGCCAGCAGCTTGGAACGCAGGGTGAACACTGAAGCTTTCTTT. This translates into CASSLERRVNTEAFF.

This clonotype has only a few counts. The rearrangement joins TRBV18 to TRBJ2-6; D is ambiguous. CDR3 size: 17 residues. Per the germline V gene, CDR1 is KGHSH and CDR2 is LQKENI. The germline V and J ends were trimmed by 1 base and 0 bases, with 10 bases remaining between them. CDR3 DNA: TGTGCCAGCTCACCACTTCGGACGAGCTCTGGGGCCAACGTCCTGACTTTC. Translation gives CASSPLRTSSGANVLTF. Combining the CDR3 with reference TRBV18 and TRBJ2-6 gives the whole variable domain NAGVMQNPRHLVRRRGQEARLRCSPMKGHSHVYWYRQLPEEGLKFMVYLQKENIIDESGMPKERFSAEFPKEGPSILRIQQVVRGDSAAYFCASSPLRTSSGANVLTFGAGSRLTVL.

This chain connects TRBV4-2 to TRBJ2-5; 13 bases align to TRBD2. The ends lost 3 bases at V and 5 bases at J; junction bases unmatched: 6. This CDR3 has 16 amino acids. The germline CDR1 and CDR2 sequences are LGHNA and YNFKEQ. CDR3 residues: CASSQATSGRDETQYF. CDR3 sequence (DNA): TGTGCCAGCAGCCAGGCTACTAGCGGGAGGGACGAGACCCAGTACTTC.

This clonotype was counted ten times or more. This chain uses TRBV4-2 with TRBJ2-7, with 7 bases that match TRBD2. The CDR3 covers 16 residues. CDR1 is LGHNA and CDR2 is YNFKEQ in the germline V gene. V was clipped by 1 base and J by 2 bases; unmatched bases: 8. Written as DNA, the CDR3 is TGTGCCAGCAGCCAAGCCCCGGGGGGTCAGACCTACGAGCAGTACTTC. It codes for CASSQAPGGQTYEQYF.

This clonotype was counted ten times or more. J is TRBJ2-5 and V is TRBV6-1; D is uncertain. This CDR3 spans 12 amino acids. CDR1 MNHNS and CDR2 SASEGT come from the germline V gene. Trimming left V 2 bases short and J 5 bases short, with 6 bases between. CDR3 sequence reads: CASSESSETQYF. The CDR3 coding sequence is TGTGCCAGCAGTGAAAGTTCGGAGACCCAGTACTTC.

This clonotype was counted many times. This chain uses TRBV19 with TRBJ2-1, with 10 bases identical to TRBD2. Unmatched junction bases numbered 8, after V lost 7 bases and J lost 8 bases. Per germline, CDR1 LNHDA and CDR2 SQIVND (reference sequence). CDR3 length equals 14 residues. DNA of the CDR3: TGTGCCAGTAAGGCTAGCGGGAGTTTCGATGAGCAGTTCTTC. This codes for CASKASGSFDEQFF.

The rearrangement joins TRBV20-1 to TRBJ2-5; D unclear. V dropped 1 base and J dropped 4 bases, with 7 bases sitting between them. The germline gives CDR1 DFQATT, CDR2 SNEGSKA (reference sequence). This CDR3 spans 12 amino acids. CDR3 nucleotide sequence: TGCAGTGCTAGAGTTTCGAGAGAGACCCAGTACTTC. The encoded protein is CSARVSRETQYF.

The CDR3 DNA reads TGTGCCAGCAGCCCGGGGCTCCTTACGCAGTATTTT. Residues: CASSPGLLTQYF. J is TRBJ2-3 and V is TRBV7-3; D may correspond to TRBD1 or TRBD2 (5 bases each). Germline V gives CDR1 SGHTA, CDR2 FQGTGA. The V gene lost 5 bases and the J gene lost 8 bases, with 11 bases spanning the gap. The CDR3 is 12 amino acids. Using reference TRBV7-3 and TRBJ2-3 for the parts outside the CDR3, the full variable domain is GAGVSQTPSNKVTEKGKYVELRCDPISGHTALYWYRQSLGQGPEFLIYFQGTGAADDSGLPNDRFFAVRPEGSVSTLKIQRTERGDSAVYLCASSPGLLTQYFGPGTRLTVL.

The sample holds many counts of this clonotype. This chain joins TRBV7-2 and TRBJ2-7; 8 bases are a match to TRBD1. V shed 4 bases, J shed 0 bases, and the junction held 2 bases outside the gene matches. Germline CDR1 reads SGHTA; CDR2 reads FQGNSA. CDR3 length: 14 residues. This chain's CDR3 is CASSSTGGSYEQYF. CDR3 nucleotide sequence: TGTGCCAGCAGCTCCACAGGGGGCTCCTACGAGCAGTACTTC. Filled out from reference TRBV7-2 and TRBJ2-7, the complete variable domain reads GAGVSQSPSNKVTEKGKDVELRCDPISGHTALYWYRQSLGQGLEFLIYFQGNSAPDKSGLPSDRFSAERTGGSVSTLTIQRTQQEDSAVYLCASSSTGGSYEQYFGPGTRLTVT.

The sample holds many counts of this clonotype. An end of the junction does not agree with germline; a read error may underlie this. The chain has TRBV20-1 and TRBJ2-3; D not certain. The CDR3 length is 13 residues. Germline loops: CDR1 DFQATT, CDR2 SNEGSKA (reference sequence). The CDR3 region is CSARVESKDTQYF. As DNA, the CDR3 is TGCAGTGCTAGAGTAGAGAGCAAAGATACGCAGTATTTT.

This clonotype came up many times. The chain combines TRBV6-4 with TRBJ2-2; 8 bases are shared with TRBD2. This CDR3 is built from 15 residues. In germline, CDR1 is MRHNA, CDR2 SNTAGT. Trimming took 0 bases from V and 3 from J; bases not matched to a gene: 0. The CDR3 DNA follows: TGTGCCAGCAGTGACTCTAGCGGGGACACCGGGGAGCTGTTTTTT. Amino acid sequence: CASSDSSGDTGELFF.

This clonotype has a count of ten or more. V usage is TRBV29-1 and J usage is TRBJ2-2, with 8 bases lining up with TRBD1. The CDR3 consists of 15 residues. With 4 bases clipped from V and 5 bases from J, the junction kept 9 bases outside the gene matches. Germline V lookup: CDR1 SQVTM, CDR2 ANQGSEA. This CDR3 reads CSVAPGTGQTGELFF. Written as DNA, the CDR3 is TGCAGCGTTGCGCCCGGGACAGGACAAACCGGGGAGCTGTTTTTT.

The chain combines TRBV7-9 with TRBJ2-5, with D perhaps TRBD1 or TRBD2 (5 bases each). The V gene lost 4 bases and the J gene lost 2 bases, with 14 bases spanning the gap. The CDR3 runs to 15 residues. Looked up from germline, CDR1 is SEHNR and CDR2 is FQNEAQ (reference sequence). The CDR3, as DNA: TGTGCCAGCAGCTCCCGGGCCGGGACGCAAGAGACCCAGTACTTC. Protein product: CASSSRAGTQETQYF.

The chain uses TRBV5-1 and TRBJ1-2, with TRBD1 identical over 9 bases. The CDR3 is made up of 14 amino acids. The V gene end was trimmed by 2 bases and the J gene end by 8 bases; junction bases not matched to a gene: 7. CDR1 and CDR2 from the germline V gene are SGHRS and YFSETQ. The CDR3 bases are TGCGCCAGCAGCTTCTCCGGGACAGGGAAAGGCTACACCTTC. Translating it yields CASSFSGTGKGYTF.

This clonotype showed up many times. The V gene is TRBV11-2, the J gene TRBJ2-2; D ambiguous. Trimming stripped 3 bases from V and 8 bases from J, with 7 bases between. The CDR3 has 12 residues. Germline values: CDR1 SGHAT, CDR2 FQNNGV. In DNA, the CDR3 is TGTGCCAGCAGCTTCCTGGAGGGGGAGCTGTTTTTT. Its translation is CASSFLEGELFF.

This clonotype has a count of ten or more. The chain employs TRBV5-5 and TRBJ2-1, with D perhaps matching TRBD1 (6 bases). CDR1 SGHKS and CDR2 YYEKEE come from the germline V gene (reference sequence). V was clipped by 0 bases and J by 1 base, with 11 bases between them. The CDR3 extends over 16 amino acids. DNA of the CDR3: TGTGCCAGCAGCTTGGCGGTGGGGGCATCCTACAATGAGCAGTTCTTC. This sequence encodes CASSLAVGASYNEQFF.

This clonotype was picked up many times. The J gene is TRBJ2-3, the V gene TRBV29-1; TRBD2 matches 10 bases. Germline V gene lookup returns CDR1 SQVTM and CDR2 ANQGSEA. V shed 3 bases, J shed 3 bases, and the junction held 6 bases outside the gene matches. This CDR3 region has 15 residues. The CDR3 region has the DNA TGCAGCGTTGACCGGTTAGCGGGGGGTACAGATACGCAGTATTTT. Amino acid sequence: CSVDRLAGGTDTQYF.

This clonotype was recorded at least ten times. The chain joins TRBV7-2 to TRBJ2-1; D not certain. The CDR3 has 12 amino acids. Germline CDR1 SGHTA, CDR2 FQGNSA. Trimming removed 2 bases at V and 7 bases at J, with 6 bases between. The CDR3 loop reads CASSLFQNEQFF. The CDR3 coding sequence is TGTGCCAGCAGCTTATTTCAGAATGAGCAGTTCTTC. Full variable domain (missing parts from reference TRBV7-2 and TRBJ2-1): GAGVSQSPSNKVTEKGKDVELRCDPISGHTALYWYRQSLGQGLEFLIYFQGNSAPDKSGLPSDRFSAERTGGSVSTLTIQRTQQEDSAVYLCASSLFQNEQFFGPGTRLTVL.

In its sample, this clonotype was seen many times. V usage is TRBV12-3 or TRBV12-4 and J usage is TRBJ2-6, with D hard to call. The CDR3 spans 13 residues. The ends were cut back, 3 bases at V and 2 bases at J, with 2 bases in the middle. This CDR3 reads CASSFAGANVLTF. The CDR3 DNA is TGTGCCAGCAGTTTTGCTGGGGCCAACGTCCTGACTTTC.

This clonotype was counted at least ten times. V is TRBV6-5 and J is TRBJ2-5; D call uncertain. Germline V gene sequence: CDR1 MNHEY, CDR2 SVGAGI. V gave up 10 bases and J gave up 1 base, with 13 bases separating them. The CDR3 length is 13 residues. Here the CDR3 reads CATNRVLQETQYF. CDR3 nucleotides: TGTGCCACCAACCGAGTCCTCCAAGAGACCCAGTACTTC.

This chain uses TRBV7-8 with TRBJ1-5; the D is unclear. The CDR3 contains 17 residues. The V end lost 5 bases, the J end lost 3 bases, and 20 bases lay between the germline ends. Germline lookup yields CDR1 SGHVS and CDR2 FQNEAQ. Here the CDR3 DNA reads TGTGCCAGCAGCCCGCTGGGCGCGGGGAATGTCAATCAGCCCCAGCATTTT. Translating gives CASSPLGAGNVNQPQHF.

This clonotype was detected ten times or more. The chain has TRBV6-2 or TRBV6-3 and TRBJ2-3; D unresolved. CDR1 is MNHEY, CDR2 SVGEGT, per germline. The CDR3 loop spans 15 amino acids. V was trimmed by 2 bases and J by 1 base, leaving 10 bases between them. CDR3 in DNA: TGTGCCAGCAGTTACGGGTCGGTTGGCACAGATACGCAGTATTTT. This encodes CASSYGSVGTDTQYF.